The subject of this entry is one T cell receptor (beta chain). This specimen belongs to a study of cytomegalovirus exposure and HLA in healthy donors. The germline gives CDR1 MDHEN, CDR2 SYDVKM. The CDR3 has 14 residues. With 6 bases clipped from V and 4 bases from J, the junction kept 4 bases outside the gene matches. Vbeta (60) and Jbeta (13) primers were used in the PCR. Assay: immunoSEQ multiplex PCR; the TCRdb copy retains only in-frame clones and omits some. The data contain 150,000 or so clones, around 80% of them seen just once; the ten biggest clones take up roughly 4.7%. The V gene is TRBV28, the J gene TRBJ1-2; the match to TRBD1 covers 11 bases. This receptor was identified in a woman aged 45-59 years in good health and CMV-seropositive. Sequencing was carried out using PBMCs. This chain's CDR3 is CASRGTGGGYGYTF. Written as DNA, the CDR3 is TGTGCCAGCAGGGGGACAGGGGGAGGCTATGGCTACACCTTC.